The rows below give T cell receptor beta chains drawn from one sample of a study of T-cell reconstitution after alpha-beta-depleted transplantation in children. TCRdb ran MiXCR on the PCR reads and lists one entry per CDR3 protein. The data hold a few hundred thousand distinct CDR3 sequences, with 10% observed a single time. Here the sequenced sample was PBMCs from the stem cell graft donor, taken from the stem cell graft. All receptors derive from a human donor who donated a stem cell graft to a child with acute lymphoblastic leukemia. The CDR3 runs from the conserved cysteine through the conserved F or W. D genes are given only for firm matches. Size is stated for part of the rows, as once, few or many counts, or as a class when the clone is expanded.

abundance | j_gene | d_gene | v_gene | CDR3nt | CDR3aa
. | TRBJ2-3 | . | TRBV9 | TGTGCCAGCAGCCCCCCCTCAAGCACAGATACGCAGTATTTT | CASSPPSSTDTQYF
few | TRBJ1-5 | . | TRBV7-8 | TGTGCCAGCAGCTTAGGGACGTGGGGAAATAGCAATCAGCCCCAGCATTTT | CASSLGTWGNSNQPQHF
. | TRBJ2-3 | . | TRBV6-5 | TGTGCCAGCATGCCGGGGAAGTGGGGCACAGATACGCAGTATTTT | CASMPGKWGTDTQYF
. | TRBJ2-5 | . | TRBV6-5 | TGTGCCAGCAGTTACTGGCGAAGGGAAGAGACCCAGTACTTC | CASSYWRREETQYF
. | TRBJ2-1 | TRBD2 | TRBV6-1 | TGTGCCAGCAGAGAGGGACTAGCGGGATACAATGAGCAGTTCTTC | CASREGLAGYNEQFF
few | TRBJ1-2 | TRBD1 | TRBV10-3 | TGTGCCATCAGTGAGTCGAAGGGGGCCACTGACTATGGCTACACCTTC | CAISESKGATDYGYTF
few | TRBJ1-2 | . | TRBV27 | TGTGCCAGCAGTTTATTTGAGTCTTACTATGGCTACACCTTC | CASSLFESYYGYTF
few | TRBJ2-3 | TRBD2 | TRBV4-1 | TGCGCCAGCAGCTCCCAGGGTGCGGGAGGGCCGGATGAGGATACGCAGTATTTT | CASSSQGAGGPDEDTQYF
few | TRBJ1-4 | . | TRBV12-3/TRBV12-4 | TGTGCCAGCAGTTTAGAGGTAGCCCCAACTAATGAAAAACTGTTTTTT | CASSLEVAPTNEKLFF
. | TRBJ2-3 | TRBD2 | TRBV27 | TGTGCCAGCAGTTTATCGTACTTAGCGGGCCGCACAGATACGCAGTATTTT | CASSLSYLAGRTDTQYF
. | TRBJ2-4 | TRBD2 | TRBV4-2 | TGTGCCAGCAGCCAAGATCTGGGAGCGGGACTAGCCAAAAACATTCAGTACTTC | CASSQDLGAGLAKNIQYF
. | TRBJ2-5 | TRBD2 | TRBV5-5 | TGTGCCGGCGGACTAGCGGGAGTGAGGGAGACCCAGTACTTC | CAGGLAGVRETQYF
few | TRBJ2-7 | . | TRBV12-3/TRBV12-4 | TGTGCCAGCAGTTTATGGGGTAACGAGCAGTACTTC | CASSLWGNEQYF
. | TRBJ2-1 | TRBD1 | TRBV29-1 | TGCAGCGTTTTAGGTCTCGGGACAGAGCAGTCCTTC | CSVLGLGTEQSF
few | TRBJ2-5 | TRBD1 | TRBV12-3/TRBV12-4 | TGTGCCAGCAGCCCAGGGACAGGGAGAGGGAAGGCCCAGTACTTC | CASSPGTGRGKAQYF
few | TRBJ2-1 | . | TRBV7-8 | TGTGCCAGCAGCTTAGTAGGACATGAGCAGTTCTTC | CASSLVGHEQFF
few | TRBJ2-5 | . | TRBV4-3 | TGCGCCAGCAGCCAAGATTTCGGGGGCCCAGAGACCCAGTACTTC | CASSQDFGGPETQYF
few | TRBJ1-5 | TRBD1 | TRBV4-1 | TGCGCCAGCAGCCAAGAGGGCAGGGGGGGAGGCAATCAGCCCCAGCATTTT | CASSQEGRGGGNQPQHF
. | TRBJ2-7 | TRBD2 | TRBV20-1 | TGCAGTGCTAGAGATCGGCAGGGAGGGTACGAGCAGTACTTC | CSARDRQGGYEQYF
few | TRBJ1-5 | . | TRBV6-5 | TGTGCCAGCAGTTTCCGGGACGGCCGCAATCAGCCCCAGCATTTT | CASSFRDGRNQPQHF
few | TRBJ2-5 | . | TRBV18 | TGTGCCAGCTCACCTCCATTGGAGACCCAGTACTTC | CASSPPLETQYF
many | TRBJ2-1 | . | TRBV24-1 | TGTGCCACCGCCTCTAGCGATGAGCAGTTCTTC | CATASSDEQFF
few | TRBJ2-7 | TRBD1 | TRBV12-3/TRBV12-4 | TGTGCCAGCAGTTTTGGGACAGGGGGGGGATACGAGCAGTACTTC | CASSFGTGGGYEQYF
. | TRBJ2-3 | . | TRBV5-1 | TGCGCCAGCAGCCCCTTTAGCGCAGGAGATACGCAGTATTTT | CASSPFSAGDTQYF
many | TRBJ2-1 | . | TRBV10-3 | TGTGCCATCAGTGATGGCGGCGAGCAGTTCTTC | CAISDGGEQFF
. | TRBJ2-7 | . | TRBV20-1 | TGCAGTGCTAGAGGATGGGGCAGGGGCGCCGACGAGCAGTACTTC | CSARGWGRGADEQYF
few | TRBJ1-1 | . | TRBV12-3/TRBV12-4 | TGTGCCAGCAGCCCCCTGGTTTGGGGGGCAGGTACTGAAGCTTTCTTT | CASSPLVWGAGTEAFF
many | TRBJ2-3 | TRBD2 | TRBV4-2 | TGTGCCAGCAGCGCCGATAGCGGGAGGGCTAGCACAGATACGCAGTATTTT | CASSADSGRASTDTQYF
many | TRBJ2-1 | TRBD2 | TRBV7-2 | TGTGCCAGCAGCTCGGGACTAGCGGGACTGTACAATGAGCAGTTCTTC | CASSSGLAGLYNEQFF
. | TRBJ1-4 | TRBD1 | TRBV7-4 | TGTGCCAGCAGGTGCTATGGACAGGGGGTTGGAATCAGTAATGAAAAACTGTTTTTT | CASRCYGQGVGISNEKLFF
many | TRBJ1-1 | . | TRBV6-5 | TGTGCCAGCAGTTACCTCGGGGGCCCCACCGAAGCTTTCTTT | CASSYLGGPTEAFF
many | TRBJ2-7 | . | TRBV7-2 | TGTGCCAGCAGCTGGACTTCCTACGAGCAGTACTTC | CASSWTSYEQYF
. | TRBJ2-3 | . | TRBV27 | TGTGCCAGCAGTTTATCGGGAAGGGTTCGCACAGATACGCAGTATTTT | CASSLSGRVRTDTQYF
. | TRBJ2-5 | . | TRBV28 | TGTGCCAGCAGGACGTCCCGGCGGGAGACCCAGTACTTC | CASRTSRRETQYF
many | TRBJ1-5 | . | TRBV12-3/TRBV12-4 | TGTGCCAGCAGCGTAGGGACTATCGGACAGCCCCAGCATTTT | CASSVGTIGQPQHF
few | TRBJ2-1 | . | TRBV5-1 | TGCGCCAGCAGTATTCAGGATTCCTACAATGAGCAGTTCTTC | CASSIQDSYNEQFF
few | TRBJ2-7 | . | TRBV7-3 | TGTGCCAGCAGCTTATCTGTCGGGGCAGAGCAGTACTTC | CASSLSVGAEQYF
. | TRBJ2-3 | . | TRBV7-9 | TGTGCCAGCAGCCGAGCCGGCAGCCACACAGATACGCAGTATTTT | CASSRAGSHTDTQYF
few | TRBJ1-5 | . | TRBV24-1 | TGTGCCACCAGTGATTCCAGGACGGTCGAACGTCCCCAGCATTTT | CATSDSRTVERPQHF
few | TRBJ2-7 | TRBD2 | TRBV9 | TGTGCCAGCAGCGTTTTCCCCGGACTAGCGGGAGCTTCCGAGCAGTACTTC | CASSVFPGLAGASEQYF
many | TRBJ2-3 | TRBD2 | TRBV20-1 | TGCAGTCCCTTAGCGGGAGCCCCGCTCGGCACAGATACGCAGTATTTT | CSPLAGAPLGTDTQYF
many | TRBJ1-1 | . | TRBV5-1 | TGCGCCAGCAGCTTGTTCGGTACAGGACAGAACACTGAAGCTTTCTTT | CASSLFGTGQNTEAFF
few | TRBJ2-3 | . | TRBV15 | TGTGCCACCAGCAGAGATCGTGCAGATACGCAGTATTTT | CATSRDRADTQYF
few | TRBJ2-2 | . | TRBV6-6 | TGTGCCAGCACTCTGAGGTTGCCCGGGGAGCTGTTTTTT | CASTLRLPGELFF
few | TRBJ2-7 | TRBD2 | TRBV9 | TGTGCCAGCAGCGTAGCCCCGACTAGCGGGAGCTACGAGCAGTACTTC | CASSVAPTSGSYEQYF
few | TRBJ2-7 | . | TRBV4-1 | TGCGCCAGCAGCCAAGAAGAGGGGGCCTACGAGCAGTACTTC | CASSQEEGAYEQYF
. | TRBJ1-6 | . | TRBV5-1 | TGCGCCAGCAGCTTGGAGGTCCAAACTTATAATTCACCCCTCCACTTT | CASSLEVQTYNSPLHF
many | TRBJ2-3 | . | TRBV9 | TGTGCCAGCAGCCAGATGGGACTTAAAACAGATACGCAGTATTTT | CASSQMGLKTDTQYF
few | TRBJ2-7 | . | TRBV7-2 | TGTGCCAGCAGCCCAGGGCTGAGGAACGAGCAGTACTTC | CASSPGLRNEQYF
few | TRBJ2-3 | . | TRBV5-1 | TGCGCCAGCAGCCCGGCCTCAAGCACAGATACGCAGTATTTT | CASSPASSTDTQYF
. | TRBJ2-2 | . | TRBV6-2/TRBV6-3 | TGTGCCAGCAGCATAACACAGTTCATCTCCGGGGAGCTGTTTTTT | CASSITQFISGELFF
many | TRBJ2-2 | . | TRBV27 | TGTGCCAGCAGTTTTGGCCTCGCCGCGGCCGGGGAGCTGTTTTTT | CASSFGLAAAGELFF
few | TRBJ1-1 | . | TRBV5-8 | TGTGCCAGCAGCAGGGACGTCAGGGCCGTGAACACTGAAGCTTTCTTT | CASSRDVRAVNTEAFF
few | TRBJ2-1 | . | TRBV3-1 | TGTGCCAGCAGCCAAAACAGCTACAATGAGCAGTTCTTC | CASSQNSYNEQFF